Listed here are 23 T cell receptor beta chains from one sample, sequenced in a study of T cell responses to AZD1222 COVID-19 vaccine (dated by TCRdb to about 2021). The library was built by means of the immunoSEQ multiplex PCR assay. TCRdb mirrors the immuneACCESS table, restricted to in-frame sequences. Some clones are absent from its copies; in checked studies, under half trace to an unresolved V gene, and the reason for the others is unknown. This sample lists approximately 120,000 clones; around 90% were detected once. The ten largest clones add up to over 10% of the sample. The sample's time point label is to be understood as: baseline before first vaccination. The treatment or condition label on this specimen signifies: meningococcal conjugate vaccine given as trial control. The sample in question was peripheral blood, obtained on day 0 of MenACWY control vaccination. These receptors were taken from an adult in good health.

The V call is TRBV27, the J call TRBJ1-2; D not resolved. CDR1 is MNHEY and CDR2 is SMNVEV in the germline V gene (reference sequence). Trimming stripped 6 bases from V and 14 bases from J, with 19 bases between. There are 12 residues in the CDR3. CDR3 amino acids: CASSSGHAPSTF. CDR3 sequence (DNA): TGTGCCAGCAGCTCAGGCCACGCCCCTTCGACCTTC.

This clone was seen only a few times. The chain is built from TRBV5-1 and TRBJ2-1; 9 bases fit TRBD1. The CDR3 totals 14 residues. The germline V gene encodes CDR1 SGHRS and CDR2 YFSETQ. V shed 7 bases, J shed 5 bases, and the junction held 7 bases outside the gene matches. CDR3 sequence: CASGLQGADNEQFF. DNA of the CDR3: TGCGCCAGCGGCCTACAGGGGGCGGACAATGAGCAGTTCTTC.

DNA for the CDR3: TGCGCCAGCAGCCTCCGACAGGGGGGCCCCGACTCTGGAAACACCATATATTTT. Translation: CASSLRQGGPDSGNTIYF. The chain joins TRBV4-1 to TRBJ1-3; 9 bases match TRBD1. CDR1 and CDR2 from the germline V gene are MGHRA and YSYEKL. The CDR3 covers 18 residues. V trimming: 4 bases; J trimming: 0 bases; junction bases outside the gene matches: 10.

The chain carries TRBV28 and TRBJ1-5, with no clear D. This CDR3 has 10 residues. Germline lookup yields CDR1 MDHEN and CDR2 SYDVKM. V lost 8 bases, J lost 5 bases, and 4 bases lay in between. This CDR3 is CASGHQPQHF. CDR3 sequence (DNA): TGTGCCAGCGGACATCAGCCCCAGCATTTT.

V usage is TRBV7-3 and J usage is TRBJ2-2; possibly TRBD2 for D (6 bases). Germline-derived CDR1 and CDR2 are SGHTA and FQGTGA. Trimming cost V 5 bases and J 1 base, with 14 bases left between them. This CDR3 region has 16 residues. CDR3 region: CASSPQAGGNTGELFF. The CDR3 DNA sequence: TGTGCCAGCAGCCCTCAAGCCGGGGGGAACACCGGGGAGCTGTTTTTT.

The chain uses TRBV25-1 and TRBJ1-2, with 12 bases aligning to TRBD1. The CDR3 is 15 amino acids. Germline V gene lookup returns CDR1 MGHDK and CDR2 SYGVNS. J was trimmed by 8 bases and V by 4 bases; bases with no gene match: 8. Here the CDR3 DNA reads TGTGCCAGCAGTGGAAGTCGGGACAGGGGGCTAGGCTACACCTTC. It specifies CASSGSRDRGLGYTF.

The chain is built from TRBV19 and TRBJ1-3; D is unclear. The CDR3 consists of 15 residues. Trimming removed 5 bases from V and 3 bases from J, with 14 bases in between. CDR1 and CDR2 (germline): LNHDA, SQIVND (reference sequence). The DNA of the CDR3 is TGTGCCAGTAGTCCAAGGGTACGATTTGGAAACACCATATATTTT. It specifies CASSPRVRFGNTIYF.

The chain combines TRBV12-3 or TRBV12-4 with TRBJ1-2; D is ambiguous. The V end lost 3 bases, the J end lost 3 bases, and 8 bases lay between the germline ends. CDR3 length: 13 amino acids. In DNA, the CDR3 is TGTGCCAGCAGTTTGTTGTATGACTATGGCTACACCTTC. Translation: CASSLLYDYGYTF.

J is TRBJ2-3 and V is TRBV14; D is ambiguous. Germline CDR1 is SGHDN and CDR2 is FVKESK. V was clipped by 4 bases and J by 8 bases, with 13 bases between them. The CDR3 is made up of 13 amino acids. The CDR3 spells CASSRERLGTQYF. DNA of the CDR3: TGTGCCAGCAGCCGAGAACGGCTGGGTACGCAGTATTTT.

A single count supports this clone. The gene calls are TRBV5-1 and TRBJ1-1; maybe TRBD1 (5 bases). Germline CDR1 SGHRS, CDR2 YFSETQ. The CDR3 consists of 15 residues. Trimming cost V 1 base and J 4 bases, with 14 bases left between them. Here the CDR3 reads CASSLFEGRITEAFF. In DNA form, the CDR3 reads TGCGCCAGCAGCTTGTTCGAGGGGCGAATCACTGAAGCTTTCTTT.

V is TRBV10-3 and J is TRBJ1-1, with TRBD1 matching 10 bases. CDR3 length: 15 amino acids. V shed 6 bases, J shed 5 bases, and the junction held 9 bases outside the gene matches. The V gene's germline CDR1 is ENHRY and CDR2 SYGVKD. The CDR3 reads CAIRAGTGEKTEAFF. As DNA, the CDR3 is TGTGCCATCAGAGCGGGGACAGGGGAAAAGACTGAAGCTTTCTTT.

The chain joins TRBV19 to TRBJ2-1, with TRBD1 identical over 8 bases. Germline CDR1 reads LNHDA; CDR2 reads SQIVND (reference sequence). V was pared by 3 bases and J by 7 bases, with 8 bases of the junction left unmatched. The CDR3 extends over 15 amino acids. The CDR3 here is CASSMVQGAGNEQFF. The CDR3 DNA reads as TGTGCCAGTAGTATGGTGCAGGGGGCAGGTAATGAGCAGTTCTTC.

This clone was seen only once. CDR3: CASSLDDGSREQYF. The DNA for the CDR3 is TGTGCCAGCAGCTTAGATGACGGGTCCCGCGAGCAGTACTTC. The rearrangement joins TRBV11-2 to TRBJ2-7, with no clear D. The CDR3 is 14 amino acids. Germline values: CDR1 SGHAT, CDR2 FQNNGV. Between the trimmed V and J ends, which lost 0 bases and 6 bases, there was a span of 12 bases.

A word on this clone: Other nucleotide sequences in the sample specify the same CDR3. V gene TRBV13 combines with J gene TRBJ1-3; D remains unclear. This CDR3 contains 14 residues. V lost 0 bases and J 0 bases, leaving 3 bases between the germline ends. CDR1 and CDR2 from the germline V gene are PRHDT and FYEKMQ (reference sequence). This CDR3 is CASSLGGSGNTIYF. The CDR3 DNA is TGTGCCAGCAGCTTAGGGGGCTCTGGAAACACCATATATTTT.

This clone was recorded a few times. This rearrangement joins TRBV5-6 to TRBJ2-7; D not certain. V dropped 2 bases and J dropped 2 bases, with 11 bases sitting between them. This CDR3 comprises 14 residues. Germline assignment: CDR1 SGHDT and CDR2 YYEEEE. Here the CDR3 reads CASSLSIRAYEQYF. Written as DNA, the CDR3 is TGTGCCAGCAGCTTATCCATTAGGGCCTACGAGCAGTACTTC.

This clone was seen only a few times. The chain uses TRBV30 and TRBJ1-2; no clear D gene. V dropped 4 bases and J dropped 4 bases, with 7 bases sitting between them. The germline V gene has CDR1 GTSNPN and CDR2 SVGIG (reference sequence). The CDR3 totals 11 residues. Here the CDR3 reads CAWTHSYGYTF. CDR3 coding DNA: TGTGCCTGGACCCACAGCTATGGCTACACCTTC.

V is TRBV10-3 and J is TRBJ2-1; TRBD2 aligns across 10 bases. V dropped 0 bases and J dropped 9; count of bases not matched to a gene: 8. The CDR3 runs 16 residues. Germline lookup yields CDR1 ENHRY and CDR2 SYGVKD. CDR3 nucleotides: TGTGCCATCAGTGAGTCGAGCGGGGGGGCCATGGTTGAGCAGTTCTTC. Translated: CAISESSGGAMVEQFF.

The DNA of the CDR3 is TGTGCCAGCTCACCGGACGGCCTAGGCTACACCTTC. Translating it yields CASSPDGLGYTF. This rearrangement joins TRBV18 to TRBJ1-2; no clear D. This CDR3 has 12 residues. V was pared by 3 bases and J by 8 bases, with 10 bases between. Germline V CDR1 and CDR2: KGHSH, LQKENI.

CDR3 DNA sequence: TGTGCCAGCAGCCCCAGGGGGGCTAGCGGGGGGGCATCCGGGGAGCTGTTTTTT. Translating gives CASSPRGASGGASGELFF. The chain couples TRBV9 to TRBJ2-2; TRBD2 aligns across 12 bases. Germline V gene sequence: CDR1 SGDLS, CDR2 YYNGEE. V trimming: 4 bases; J trimming: 6 bases; junction bases outside the gene matches: 13. The CDR3 extends over 18 amino acids.

This chain connects TRBV7-2 to TRBJ1-4; D uncertain. Germline V CDR1 and CDR2: SGHTA, FQGNSA. V lost 2 bases and J 0 bases, leaving 10 bases between the germline ends. The CDR3 has 16 residues. DNA of the CDR3: TGTGCCAGCAGCTTAAACGCGGCTGCAACTAATGAAAAACTGTTTTTT. This sequence encodes CASSLNAAATNEKLFF.

This CDR3 is CASSSYRGSGNTIYF. The CDR3, as DNA: TGTGCCAGCAGCTCATACAGGGGCTCTGGAAACACCATATATTTT. This rearrangement joins TRBV11-2 to TRBJ1-3, with 7 nucleotides matching TRBD1. The germline gives CDR1 SGHAT, CDR2 FQNNGV. This CDR3 has 15 residues. The V segment lost 4 bases and the J segment 0 bases; nucleotides outside the gene matches: 3.

This clone came up once. The chain is built from TRBV9 and TRBJ2-7, with TRBD2 identical over 14 bases. V lost 2 bases and J lost 0; bases outside the gene matches: 13. CDR1 and CDR2 (germline): SGDLS, YYNGEE. The CDR3 covers 20 residues. In nucleotides, the CDR3 is TGTGCCAGCAGCGTGTACAAAGCCGGGACTAGCGGGAGTTCCTCCTACGAGCAGTACTTC. Amino acids: CASSVYKAGTSGSSSYEQYF.

The sample holds a few counts of this clone. This rearrangement joins TRBV9 to TRBJ2-1; TRBD2 aligns across 7 bases. The CDR3 totals 14 residues. In germline, CDR1 is SGDLS, CDR2 YYNGEE. Trimming removed 0 bases from V and 3 bases from J; junction bases left unmatched: 0. This chain's CDR3 is CASSVGGSYNEQFF. The CDR3 DNA follows: TGTGCCAGCAGCGTAGGCGGGAGCTACAATGAGCAGTTCTTC.